This TCR beta chain came from a study of OX40 agonist ivuxolimab in advanced cancers. About the study: Every 2 weeks, patients got intravenous ivuxolimab at one of six dose levels (0.01-10 mg/kg). With a range of roughly 20 to 80, age averaged approximately 64 years, and 75% to 90% were male.

Study outcomes and limitations: Antigen specificity of clonally expanded peripheral T cells was not established.

On this clone itself: Its antigen is undetermined. Other DNA variants within this sample encode the same CDR3.

Produced via immunoSEQ multiplex PCR; TCRdb's table is partial and in-frame only. This sample has approximately 70,000 clones; 75% to 95% occur once, and the top ten carry about 5.5%. The CDR3 is 15 residues long. From germline, CDR1 is MNHEY and CDR2 SMNVEV (reference sequence). V was trimmed by 1 base and J by 0 bases, leaving 9 bases between them. The sample consisted of CD4+ or CD8+ T cells sorted from blood, taken in a trial of the OX40 agonist ivuxolimab. The rearrangement uses TRBV27 and TRBJ1-1; TRBD1 might be the D (5 bases). The receptor was derived from an adult with an advanced solid tumor such as melanoma, head and neck, liver or kidney cancer. The CDR3 DNA reads TGTGCCAGCAGTTTATGGCTGGGGGTGAACACTGAAGCTTTCTTT. Its translation: CASSLWLGVNTEAFF.